Described below is a single T cell receptor (beta chain) sequence and its context. No antigen is known for it. Per-nucleotide qualities are absent, and no much larger clonotype sits a single base away. The CDR1 and CDR2 encoded by the germline V gene are SGHRS and YFSETQ. Unmatched junction bases come to 8, with V trimmed by 6 bases and J by 0 bases. The CDR3 numbers 15 residues from cysteine through phenylalanine. Just the 45-base CDR3 DNA is kept, in frame starting at base 1. The data were obtained in a study of cytomegalovirus exposure and HLA in healthy donors (TCRdb year 2017). Background for the entire study: An earlier analysis of roughly 630 of the donors reported 250 to 300 Gb of sequence data and 120 million or so unique TCR beta sequences from approximately 180 million T cells. Using immunosequencing, the study profiled T cell repertoires from around 680 subjects and related those repertoires to cytomegalovirus serostatus. An earlier analysis of 587 of the donors applied high-throughput TCR beta sequencing to assess whether each TCR beta V gene segment acted as functional or pseudogenic. A later genetic analysis took genome-wide SNP genotypes for about three fifths of the 666 donors and used that subset as a discovery cohort. Typing coverage differed by locus: A, B, C, DRB1 and DQB1 were typed in about 620-630 donors, DQA1 in about 500, DPA1 in over 600, and DPB1 in 472. Every repertoire in the discovery cohort had been generated on one and the same sequencing platform. About 300 gigabases of sequencing data and around 85 million unique TCR sequences made up an early release that covered fewer than 650 HLA-typed donors. The genetic ancestry cluster associated with self-reported Caucasian donors included about 84% of the approximately 410 genotyped donors. A later analysis re-examined previously published TCR beta repertoires from more than 600 donors and added high-resolution HLA genotyping to investigate patterns of TCR occurrence. Roughly five DR-DQ haplotypes were handled as single units for association and clustering, since linkage in the cohort was strong. HLA typing covered class I and class II loci at four-digit resolution. Rather than drawing on any new phenotypic data, the later analysis identified candidate immune exposures from TCR beta sequences and the way those sequences occurred across donors. High-throughput TCR immunosequencing, statistical association of individual TCRs with disease status, and machine learning were combined to predict cytomegalovirus infection status. Across some 400 genotyped donors of the cohort, an average of roughly 250,000 unique TCR beta nucleotide sequences per donor were sequenced, and about a sixth of those sequences were non-productive. Donor age, sex, ethnicity and CMV serostatus were compiled alongside the repertoire data. The study aimed to test whether cataloging public T cell receptors could reveal signatures of past pathogen exposure. In addition to the first cohort of 666 subjects, a separate validation cohort of approximately 130 different subjects was used.

In total, just over 650 healthy bone marrow donors made up the cohort. All cohort members were sampled while nominally healthy, although unrecorded immune exposures were likely present. The donor was CMV seronegative and belonged to the group of 350 to 400 seronegative cohort members. A peripheral blood sample was collected from each donor, and TCR beta sequencing was performed on peripheral blood mononuclear cells. Genomic DNA was extracted from the blood cell samples with the Qiagen DNeasy Blood Extraction Kit. The library was produced with the immunoSEQ multiplex PCR assay. For the multiplex PCR, a mixture combining 60 forward primers for TCR Vbeta segments and 13 reverse primers for TCR Jbeta segments was used. The CDR3 region of rearranged TCR beta genes was amplified from genomic DNA with a multiplex PCR assay. The amplified TCR beta libraries were sequenced on the Illumina HiSeq System as 87-base-pair reads. From the authors' description of their analysis: A later analysis tallied around 82 million unique TCR beta chains across the 550 to 850 repertoires, and around 12 million of those chains were shared by two or more donors. To remove PCR and sequencing errors, raw reads were error-corrected and collapsed into unique sequences using a nearest-neighbor algorithm that merged closely related sequences. To assign V, D and J gene segments, CDR3 sequences were aligned to IMGT reference sequences. For a sequence to be retained, a match of at least six nucleotides was required to both a V gene segment and a J gene segment. A rearrangement was called productive if the CDR3 had no stop codons and remained in frame with V and J, and every other rearrangement was called non-productive. CDR3 was defined according to IMGT convention as the region running from the second conserved V-encoded cysteine to the conserved J-encoded phenylalanine. In an earlier analysis of around 600 of the donors, sequences lacking an unambiguous match to a single V gene segment were excluded. In an earlier analysis of roughly 600 of the donors, a V segment was called functional when productive rearrangements were above 56.7%, and segregating when the standard deviation between donors exceeded 5%. A statistical classification framework was built to diagnose cytomegalovirus status from the catalog of TCR beta chain sequences. In a later analysis, TCR nucleotide sequences were compared against IMGT/GENE-DB human TR gene sequences so that V and J genes could be assigned. A later analysis assigned CDR3 sequences and most-parsimonious VDJ recombination scenarios with the TCRdist pipeline. In a later analysis, each TCR beta chain was defined by its CDR3 amino acid sequence together with its V-gene family, and reads lacking a unique V-gene family were excluded. As a way to deal with suspected cross-contamination and a sequencing artifact, a later analysis dropped hundreds of nucleotide sequences that were highly shared and had low generation probability. In a later analysis, a clonal expansion index was calculated for each public chain from normalized within-repertoire ranks of inferred template counts. Generation probabilities in a later analysis came from a VDJ recombination model fitted to out-of-frame rearrangements, and those results were checked against IGoR. A later analysis scored TCR-TCR, TCR-HLA and TCR-CMV co-occurrence with hypergeometric tests, applying a repertoire-size bias correction to TCR pairs. A later analysis estimated false discovery rates by permuting HLA or CMV assignments 20 times. A later analysis grouped co-occurring TCRs with DBSCAN, adding TCRdist sequence similarity when clustering within HLA-allele-positive subsets. For co-occurrence clustering, repertoires with fewer than 30,000 or more than 120,000 public chains were excluded, along with roughly 5 repertoires with anomalous nucleotide sharing. Drawn from immuneACCESS, this table holds only the in-frame rearrangements with V and J called that TCRdb kept. Clones are partly lost; checked studies trace under half to an unresolved V gene and leave the rest unexplained. The DNA was the basis for D and trimming; V, J and clone size are from that table. This sample lists 130,000 to 150,000 clones; around 77% were detected once. Of the sample, approximately 2.3% falls within the top ten clones.

What the research found in general, with its limitations: A later genetic analysis reported fewer N-insertions in productive TCRs among donors in an Asian-associated ancestry cluster than the approximately 700-donor mean. In an earlier analysis of approximately 590 of the donors, most TCR beta V segments appeared in productive rearrangements about 87% or about 30% of the time, broadly matching IMGT annotations. In a later genetic analysis, a missense DCLRE1C variant was associated with V-gene and J-gene trimming of TCR beta chains, and the association was replicated in an independent cohort. Sequencing depth was assumed to be roughly uniform across donors in the presence/absence analyses, though that assumption may not hold. A later analysis found that TCR association rates varied across HLA loci, with DRB1 alleles showing the most associated TCRs and HLA-C alleles the fewest. A later analysis found that most CMV-associated TCR beta chains appeared HLA-restricted, with HLA associations seemingly driven largely by CMV exposure. Because some donors lacked HLA typing at each locus, the association tests relied only on the typed subset. Correlated functional status among segregating V segments might reflect linkage disequilibrium, but an unknown experimental factor could not be ruled out. A group of highly shared sequence variants was considered likely to be a technical artifact of the sequencing pipeline. Most TCR sequences were seen in very few donors, while some public TCRs were found in many individuals. The study listed 164 TCR beta chains as associated with cytomegalovirus. A later analysis associated 15,000 to 20,000 TCR beta sequences with specific HLA alleles at a false discovery rate of 0.05. A further reported finding was that TCR beta sequences accurately predicted the HLA-A and HLA-B alleles for most subjects in the first cohort. When HLA alleles, especially DR and DQ, strongly co-occurred, TCR associations were difficult to assign to individual alleles. In a later analysis, HLA-associated TCR beta chains were found to be more clonally expanded and to have lower generation probabilities than equally common non-associated chains. The authors suggested that the approach could potentially be generalized to other disease states and immunological phenotypes. The only immune exposure information available for the cohort was CMV serostatus. A few of the identified cytomegalovirus-associated TCR beta chains were confirmed in vitro to be specific for cytomegalovirus antigens. Several of the top co-occurrence clusters appeared to be linked to parvovirus B19, influenza, CMV and Epstein-Barr virus, according to a later analysis. The 87-base-pair reads could not distinguish some IMGT-functional V segments, including TRBV6-2 and TRBV6-3, so those segments were excluded. The earlier analysis of about 600 of the donors excluded roughly 16 rarely observed V segments, including chromosome 9 orphons, because counts were too low. This cohort had only TCR beta chains sequenced, and the lack of alpha or paired-chain data limited which features could be detected. The classifier was reported to diagnose cytomegalovirus status with high specificity and sensitivity in both the original cohort and the validation cohort.

The sequence derives from a man aged 25-45 years in good health and CMV-seronegative. The sequenced sample consisted of PBMCs. In this chain, TRBV5-1 is recombined with TRBJ2-7, with 8 bases aligning to TRBD1. At the DNA level, the sequence is TGCGCCAGCACCAAATACAGGGGGATCTCCTACGAGCAGTACTTC. Translated, this gives CASTKYRGISYEQYF.